The T cell receptor beta chain under discussion was sequenced for a study of blood T cell repertoires in COVID-19. The cohort comprised adults aged about 18 to 90 years residing in approximately 22 US areas. Trimming stripped 7 bases from V and 8 bases from J, with 12 bases between. The CDR3 sequence is 11 residues long. CDR1 SGDLS and CDR2 YYNGEE come from the germline V gene. Profiling relied on immunoSEQ multiplex PCR, and the TCRdb table lists in-frame clones only, not all of them. The data show approximately 180,000 clones, roughly 82% seen once. The sequence came from a man in his fifties or sixties who had recovered from COVID-19. The V and J genes are TRBV9 and TRBJ1-2, with D hard to call. Sequencing used PBMCs or T cells enriched from blood (not recorded which). CDR3: CASSQGAGYTF. CDR3 nucleotide sequence: TGTGCCAGCTCCCAAGGAGCAGGCTACACCTTC.